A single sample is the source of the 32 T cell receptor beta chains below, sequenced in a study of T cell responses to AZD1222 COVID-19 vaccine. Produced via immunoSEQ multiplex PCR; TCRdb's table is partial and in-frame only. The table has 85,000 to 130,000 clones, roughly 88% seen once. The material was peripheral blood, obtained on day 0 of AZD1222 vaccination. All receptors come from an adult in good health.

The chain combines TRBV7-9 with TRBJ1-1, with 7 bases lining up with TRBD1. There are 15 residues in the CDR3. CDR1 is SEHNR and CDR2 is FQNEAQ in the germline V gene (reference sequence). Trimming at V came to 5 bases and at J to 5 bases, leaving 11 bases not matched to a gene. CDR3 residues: CASSPQGGGETEAFF. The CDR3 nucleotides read TGTGCCAGCAGCCCCCAGGGGGGGGGCGAAACTGAAGCTTTCTTT.

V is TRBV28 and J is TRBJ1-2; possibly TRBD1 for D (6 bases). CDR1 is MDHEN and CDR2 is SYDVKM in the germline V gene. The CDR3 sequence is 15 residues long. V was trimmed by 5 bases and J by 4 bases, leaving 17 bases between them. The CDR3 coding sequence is TGTGCCAGCAGTGAACTTGGACAGATTACCTATGGCTACACCTTC. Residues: CASSELGQITYGYTF.

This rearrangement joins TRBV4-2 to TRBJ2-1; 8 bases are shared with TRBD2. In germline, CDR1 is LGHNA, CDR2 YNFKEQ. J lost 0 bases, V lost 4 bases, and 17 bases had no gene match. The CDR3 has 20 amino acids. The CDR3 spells CASSPGRTGGTLSSYNEQFF. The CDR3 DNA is TGTGCCAGCAGCCCGGGTAGGACGGGAGGGACTCTTAGCTCCTACAATGAGCAGTTCTTC.

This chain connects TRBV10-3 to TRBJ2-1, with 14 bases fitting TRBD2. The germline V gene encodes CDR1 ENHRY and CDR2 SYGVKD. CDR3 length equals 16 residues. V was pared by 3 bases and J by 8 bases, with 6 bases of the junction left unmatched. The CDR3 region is CAISDKTSGRGYEQFF. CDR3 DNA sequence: TGTGCCATCAGTGATAAGACTAGCGGGAGGGGGTATGAGCAGTTCTTC.

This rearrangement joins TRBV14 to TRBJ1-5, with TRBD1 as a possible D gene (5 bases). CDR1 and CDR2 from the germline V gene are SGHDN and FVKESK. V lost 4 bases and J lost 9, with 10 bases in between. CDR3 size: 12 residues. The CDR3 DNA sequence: TGTGCCAGCAGCCTGGGGGGGTGGCCCCAGCATTTT. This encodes CASSLGGWPQHF.

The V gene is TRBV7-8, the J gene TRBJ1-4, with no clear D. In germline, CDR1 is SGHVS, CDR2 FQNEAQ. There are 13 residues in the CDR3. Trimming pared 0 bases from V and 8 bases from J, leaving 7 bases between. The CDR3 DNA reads TGTGCCAGCAGCTTAGCCCGAAGAGAAAAACTGTTTTTT. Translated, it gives CASSLARREKLFF.

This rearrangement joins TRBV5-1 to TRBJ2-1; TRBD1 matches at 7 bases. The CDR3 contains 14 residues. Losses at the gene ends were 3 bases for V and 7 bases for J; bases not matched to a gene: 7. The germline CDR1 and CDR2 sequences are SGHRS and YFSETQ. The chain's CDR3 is CASSSGTVPNEQFF. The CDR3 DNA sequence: TGCGCCAGCAGCTCCGGGACAGTTCCGAATGAGCAGTTCTTC.

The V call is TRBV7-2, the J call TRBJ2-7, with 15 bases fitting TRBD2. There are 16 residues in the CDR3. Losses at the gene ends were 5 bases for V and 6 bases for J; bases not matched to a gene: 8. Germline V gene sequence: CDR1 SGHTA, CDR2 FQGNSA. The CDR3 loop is CASSPGLAGGLGEQYF. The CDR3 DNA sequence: TGTGCCAGCAGCCCGGGACTAGCGGGAGGACTCGGCGAGCAGTACTTC. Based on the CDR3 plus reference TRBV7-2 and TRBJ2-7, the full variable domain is GAGVSQSPSNKVTEKGKDVELRCDPISGHTALYWYRQSLGQGLEFLIYFQGNSAPDKSGLPSDRFSAERTGGSVSTLTIQRTQQEDSAVYLCASSPGLAGGLGEQYFGPGTRLTVT.

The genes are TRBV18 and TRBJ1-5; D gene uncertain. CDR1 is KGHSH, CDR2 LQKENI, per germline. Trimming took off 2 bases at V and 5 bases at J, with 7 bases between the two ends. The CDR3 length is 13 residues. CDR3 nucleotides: TGTGCCAGCTCACCAAGTTCGGATCAGCCCCAGCATTTT. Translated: CASSPSSDQPQHF.

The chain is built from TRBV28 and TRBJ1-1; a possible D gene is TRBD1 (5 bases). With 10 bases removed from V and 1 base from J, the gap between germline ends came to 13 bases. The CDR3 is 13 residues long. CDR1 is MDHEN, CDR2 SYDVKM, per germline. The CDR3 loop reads CAIIDSPNTEAFF. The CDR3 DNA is TGTGCCATAATAGACAGTCCGAACACTGAAGCTTTCTTT.

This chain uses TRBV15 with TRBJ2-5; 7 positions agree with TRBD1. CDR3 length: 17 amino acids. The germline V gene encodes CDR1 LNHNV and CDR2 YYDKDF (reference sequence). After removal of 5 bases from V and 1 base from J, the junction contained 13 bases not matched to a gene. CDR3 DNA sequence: TGTGCCACCAGCCCCCTGGATGGGACAGTCCTCCAAGAGACCCAGTACTTC. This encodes CATSPLDGTVLQETQYF.

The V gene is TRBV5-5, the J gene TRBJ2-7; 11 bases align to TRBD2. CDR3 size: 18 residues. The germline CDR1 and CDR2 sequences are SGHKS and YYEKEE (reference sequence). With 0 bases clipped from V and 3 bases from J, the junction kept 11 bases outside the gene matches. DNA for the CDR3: TGTGCCAGCAGCTTGGGCCCGACTAGCGGGATCGTGTTCTACGAGCAGTACTTC. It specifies CASSLGPTSGIVFYEQYF.

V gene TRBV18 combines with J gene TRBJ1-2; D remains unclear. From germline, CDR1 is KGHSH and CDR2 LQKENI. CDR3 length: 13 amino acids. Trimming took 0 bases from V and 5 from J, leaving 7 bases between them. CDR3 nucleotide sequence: TGTGCCAGCTCACCACCCTCGGGTTATGGCTACACCTTC. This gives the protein CASSPPSGYGYTF. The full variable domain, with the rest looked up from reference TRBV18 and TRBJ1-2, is NAGVMQNPRHLVRRRGQEARLRCSPMKGHSHVYWYRQLPEEGLKFMVYLQKENIIDESGMPKERFSAEFPKEGPSILRIQQVVRGDSAAYFCASSPPSGYGYTFGSGTRLTVV.

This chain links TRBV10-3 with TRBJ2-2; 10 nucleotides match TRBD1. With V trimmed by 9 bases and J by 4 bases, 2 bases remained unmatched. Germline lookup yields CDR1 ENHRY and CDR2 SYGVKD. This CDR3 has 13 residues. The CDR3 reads CAIRQGATGELFF. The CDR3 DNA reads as TGTGCCATAAGACAGGGGGCCACCGGGGAGCTGTTTTTT.

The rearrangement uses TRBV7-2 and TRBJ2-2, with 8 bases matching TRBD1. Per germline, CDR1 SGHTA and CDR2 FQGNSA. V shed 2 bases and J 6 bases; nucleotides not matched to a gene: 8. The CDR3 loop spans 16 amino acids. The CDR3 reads CASSLFGTGLAGELFF. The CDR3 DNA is TGTGCCAGCAGCTTATTCGGGACAGGTTTGGCCGGGGAGCTGTTTTTT.

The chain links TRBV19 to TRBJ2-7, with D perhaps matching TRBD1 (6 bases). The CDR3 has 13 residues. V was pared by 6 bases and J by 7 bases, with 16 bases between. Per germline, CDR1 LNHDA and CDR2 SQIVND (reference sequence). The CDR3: CASRPTGPGEQYF. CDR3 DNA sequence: TGTGCCAGTAGGCCCACAGGGCCTGGGGAGCAGTACTTC.

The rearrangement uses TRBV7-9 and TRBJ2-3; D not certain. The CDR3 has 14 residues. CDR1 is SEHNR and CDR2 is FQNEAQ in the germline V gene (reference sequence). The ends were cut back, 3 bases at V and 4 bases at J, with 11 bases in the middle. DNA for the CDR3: TGTGCCAGCAGCTTTGATGAGTGGGCAGATACGCAGTATTTT. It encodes CASSFDEWADTQYF. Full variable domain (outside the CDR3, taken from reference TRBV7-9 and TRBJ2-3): DTGVSQNPRHKITKRGQNVTFRCDPISEHNRLYWYRQTLGQGPEFLTYFQNEAQLEKSRLLSDRFSAERPKGSFSTLEIQRTEQGDSAMYLCASSFDEWADTQYFGPGTRLTVL.

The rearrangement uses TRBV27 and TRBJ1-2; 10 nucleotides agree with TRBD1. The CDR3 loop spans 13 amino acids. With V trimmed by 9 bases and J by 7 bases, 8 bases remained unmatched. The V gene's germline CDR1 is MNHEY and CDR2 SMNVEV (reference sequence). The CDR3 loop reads CARVTGGACGYTF. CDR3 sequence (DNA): TGTGCCAGGGTGACAGGGGGCGCTTGTGGCTACACCTTC.

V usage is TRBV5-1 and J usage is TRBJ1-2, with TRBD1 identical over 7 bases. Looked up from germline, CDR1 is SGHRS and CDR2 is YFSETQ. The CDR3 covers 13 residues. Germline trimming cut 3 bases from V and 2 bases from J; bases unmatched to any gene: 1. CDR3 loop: CASSSTGNYGYTF. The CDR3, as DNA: TGCGCCAGCAGCTCGACAGGGAACTATGGCTACACCTTC.

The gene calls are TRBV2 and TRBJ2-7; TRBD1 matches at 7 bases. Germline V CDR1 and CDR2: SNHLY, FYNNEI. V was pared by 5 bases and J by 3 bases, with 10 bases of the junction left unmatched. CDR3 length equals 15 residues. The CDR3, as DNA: TGTGCCAGCAGTTACACAGGACAGGAGCTCTACGAGCAGTACTTC. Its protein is CASSYTGQELYEQYF.

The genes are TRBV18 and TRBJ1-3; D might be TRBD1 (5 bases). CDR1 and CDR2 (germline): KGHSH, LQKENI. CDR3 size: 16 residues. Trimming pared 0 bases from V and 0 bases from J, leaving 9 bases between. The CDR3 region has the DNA TGTGCCAGCTCACCACCGACAGTGAGCTCTGGAAACACCATATATTTT. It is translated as CASSPPTVSSGNTIYF.

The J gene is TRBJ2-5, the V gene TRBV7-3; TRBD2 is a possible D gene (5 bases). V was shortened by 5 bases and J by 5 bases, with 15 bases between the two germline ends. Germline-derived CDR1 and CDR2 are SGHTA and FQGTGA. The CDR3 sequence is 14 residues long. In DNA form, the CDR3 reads TGTGCCAGCAGCCCCCCGGGGATAATTGAGACCCAGTACTTC. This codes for CASSPPGIIETQYF.

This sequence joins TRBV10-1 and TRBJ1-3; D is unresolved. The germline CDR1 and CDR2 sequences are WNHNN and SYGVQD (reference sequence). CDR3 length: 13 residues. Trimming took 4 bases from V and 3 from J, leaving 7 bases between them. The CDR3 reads CASSVSLGNTIYF. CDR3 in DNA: TGCGCCAGCAGTGTATCCCTTGGAAACACCATATATTTT.

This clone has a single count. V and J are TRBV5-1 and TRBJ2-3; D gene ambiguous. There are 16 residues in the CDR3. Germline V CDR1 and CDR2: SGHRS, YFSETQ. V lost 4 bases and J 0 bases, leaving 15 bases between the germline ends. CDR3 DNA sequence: TGCGCCAGCAGCCTGAACTGGGTCGCTAGCACAGATACGCAGTATTTT. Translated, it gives CASSLNWVASTDTQYF.

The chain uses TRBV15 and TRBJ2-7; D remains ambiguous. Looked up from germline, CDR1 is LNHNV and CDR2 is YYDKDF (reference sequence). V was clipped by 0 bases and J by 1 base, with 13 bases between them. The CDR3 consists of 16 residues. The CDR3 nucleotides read TGTGCCACCAGCAGAGATTGGGCCGGGTTATCCTACGAGCAGTACTTC. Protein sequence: CATSRDWAGLSYEQYF.

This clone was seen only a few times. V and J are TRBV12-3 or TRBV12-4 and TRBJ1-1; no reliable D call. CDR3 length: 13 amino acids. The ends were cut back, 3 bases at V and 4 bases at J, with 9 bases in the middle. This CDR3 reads CASSFGWGTEAFF. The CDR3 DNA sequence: TGTGCCAGCAGTTTCGGTTGGGGCACTGAAGCTTTCTTT.

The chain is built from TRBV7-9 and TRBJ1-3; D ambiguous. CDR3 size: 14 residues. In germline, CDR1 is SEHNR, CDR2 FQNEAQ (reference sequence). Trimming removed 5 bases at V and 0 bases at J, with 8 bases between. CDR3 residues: CASSKILSGNTIYF. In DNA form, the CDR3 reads TGTGCCAGCAGCAAGATCCTCTCTGGAAACACCATATATTTT.

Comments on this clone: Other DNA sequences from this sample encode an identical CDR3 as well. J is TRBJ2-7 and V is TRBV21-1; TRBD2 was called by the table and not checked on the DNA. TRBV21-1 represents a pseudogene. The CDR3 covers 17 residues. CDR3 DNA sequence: TGTGCCAGCCCCCCGGGACTAGCGGGAGGGAAATCCTACGAGCAGTACTTC. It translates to CASPPGLAGGKSYEQYF.

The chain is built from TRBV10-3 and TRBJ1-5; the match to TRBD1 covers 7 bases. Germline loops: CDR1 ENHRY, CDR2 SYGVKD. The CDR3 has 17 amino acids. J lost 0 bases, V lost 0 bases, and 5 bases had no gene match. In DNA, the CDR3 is TGTGCCATCAGTGAGTCCCCGGGACAGATTAGCAATCAGCCCCAGCATTTT. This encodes CAISESPGQISNQPQHF.

CDR3 region: CASSQISSSTDTQYF. The CDR3 DNA sequence: TGTGCCAGCAGCCAGATTAGCTCTAGCACAGATACGCAGTATTTT. This chain connects TRBV5-6 to TRBJ2-3; D is unclear. CDR1 SGHDT and CDR2 YYEEEE come from the germline V gene. The CDR3 consists of 15 residues. Trimming removed 4 bases from V and 0 bases from J, with 12 bases in between. Filled out from reference TRBV5-6 and TRBJ2-3, the complete variable domain reads DAGVTQSPTHLIKTRGQQVTLRCSPKSGHDTVSWYQQALGQGPQFIFQYYEEEERQRGNFPDRFSGHQFPNYSSELNVNALLLGDSALYLCASSQISSSTDTQYFGPGTRLTVL.

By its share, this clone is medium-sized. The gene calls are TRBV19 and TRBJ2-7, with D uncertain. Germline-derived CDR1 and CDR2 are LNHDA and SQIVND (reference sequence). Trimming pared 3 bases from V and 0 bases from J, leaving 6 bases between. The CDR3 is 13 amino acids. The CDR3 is CASSMAFSYEQYF. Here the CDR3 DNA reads TGTGCCAGTAGTATGGCCTTCTCCTACGAGCAGTACTTC.

CDR3 sequence: CASSIKVSNQPQHF. Here the CDR3 DNA reads TGTGCCAGTAGTATAAAAGTTAGCAATCAGCCCCAGCATTTT. V gene TRBV19 combines with J gene TRBJ1-5; D is undetermined. In germline, CDR1 is LNHDA, CDR2 SQIVND (reference sequence). This CDR3 comprises 14 residues. V was clipped by 2 bases and J by 0 bases, with 5 bases between them.